The next 27 T cell receptor beta chains were all read from a single sample in a study of blood T cell repertoires in COVID-19. Method: immunoSEQ multiplex PCR; TCRdb's copy keeps in-frame clones and lacks some. This table has around 110,000 clones, 90% appearing once. The sequenced material came from peripheral blood. These receptors all stem from a human donor with active COVID-19. The donor label of this sample is uncertain.

The V call is TRBV12-3 or TRBV12-4, the J call TRBJ1-5; TRBD1 agrees at 7 bases. V lost 6 bases and J lost 7; bases outside the gene matches: 6. The CDR3 runs to 13 residues. The CDR3 sequence is CASSDRAGQPQHF. In DNA form, the CDR3 reads TGTGCCAGCAGCGACAGGGCGGGACAGCCCCAGCATTTT.

The rearrangement links TRBV19 to TRBJ2-1, with D maybe TRBD1 (6 bases). The CDR3 is 15 residues long. V shed 5 bases and J shed 6 bases, with 17 bases lying between them. Germline values: CDR1 LNHDA, CDR2 SQIVND (reference sequence). DNA of the CDR3: TGTGCCAGTAGTGGTTGGGGGCAGGGAAGCAATGAGCAGTTCTTC. This codes for CASSGWGQGSNEQFF.

V and J are TRBV25-1 and TRBJ1-1, with unresolved D. The germline gives CDR1 MGHDK, CDR2 SYGVNS. The CDR3 sequence is 14 residues long. The ends were cut back, 1 base at V and 5 bases at J, with 11 bases in the middle. The CDR3 loop is CASSELLGRTEAFF. The CDR3 DNA reads as TGTGCCAGCAGTGAATTGTTGGGGAGGACTGAAGCTTTCTTT. Using reference TRBV25-1 and TRBJ1-1 for the parts outside the CDR3, the full variable domain is EADIYQTPRYLVIGTGKKITLECSQTMGHDKMYWYQQDPGMELHLIHYSYGVNSTEKGDLSSESTVSRIRTEHFPLTLESARPSHTSQYLCASSELLGRTEAFFGQGTRLTVV.

This clone has just one count. CDR3 in amino acids: CASSSLAARATQYF. The CDR3 DNA is TGTGCCAGCAGCTCACTAGCGGCCAGGGCGACCCAGTACTTC. The chain uses TRBV14 and TRBJ2-5, with 8 positions matching TRBD2. V gave up 5 bases and J gave up 7 bases; unmatched junction bases: 9. CDR3 size: 14 residues. The germline V gene encodes CDR1 SGHDN and CDR2 FVKESK.

V gene TRBV13 combines with J gene TRBJ2-1; 9 nucleotides match TRBD1. V shed 4 bases, J shed 8 bases, and the junction held 12 bases outside the gene matches. Germline loops: CDR1 PRHDT, CDR2 FYEKMQ (reference sequence). The CDR3 totals 16 residues. The CDR3 DNA is TGTGCCAGCAGCTACCGGGACAGGGACGTTTGGGATGAGCAGTTCTTC. It is translated as CASSYRDRDVWDEQFF.

The chain uses TRBV6-2 or TRBV6-3 and TRBJ2-1; 8 bases match TRBD2. The length of the CDR3 is 14 residues. CDR1 MNHEY and CDR2 SVGEGT come from the germline V gene. V lost 9 bases and J lost 1; bases outside the gene matches: 5. In DNA form, the CDR3 reads TGTGCCAGTAGTGCGGGGGGTTCCTACAATGAGCAGTTCTTC. Translation gives CASSAGGSYNEQFF.

The chain is built from TRBV6-2 or TRBV6-3 and TRBJ2-5; 8 bases fit TRBD1. Germline loops: CDR1 MNHEY, CDR2 SVGEGT. J lost 2 bases, V lost 5 bases, and 1 base had no gene match. The CDR3 contains 13 residues. The CDR3 sequence is CASSHRGQETQYF. In DNA, the CDR3 is TGTGCCAGCAGTCACAGGGGGCAAGAGACCCAGTACTTC.

The chain couples TRBV19 to TRBJ2-3, with TRBD2 matching over 10 bases. Trimming at V came to 5 bases and at J to 7 bases, leaving 9 bases not matched to a gene. This CDR3 has 15 amino acids. Looked up from germline, CDR1 is LNHDA and CDR2 is SQIVND (reference sequence). This CDR3 is CASSVLAGTVYTQYF. The CDR3 DNA reads as TGTGCCAGTAGTGTACTAGCGGGGACGGTATATACGCAGTATTTT. Full variable domain (rest looked up from reference TRBV19 and TRBJ2-3): DGGITQSPKYLFRKEGQNVTLSCEQNLNHDAMYWYRQDPGQGLRLIYYSQIVNDFQKGDIAEGYSVSREKKESFPLTVTSAQKNPTAFYLCASSVLAGTVYTQYFGPGTRLTVL.

In nucleotides, the CDR3 is TGTGCCAGCAGCTTAGGGCGGGGGAGCGGCTACACCTTC. It specifies CASSLGRGSGYTF. The V and J genes are TRBV11-3 and TRBJ1-2; D is possibly TRBD1 (5 bases). Germline V gives CDR1 SGHNT, CDR2 YENEEA. This CDR3 has 13 residues. The ends were cut back, 1 base at V and 8 bases at J, with 11 bases in the middle.

The genes are TRBV6-5 and TRBJ2-5; perhaps TRBD2 as D (5 bases). The CDR3 spans 13 residues. Per germline, CDR1 MNHEY and CDR2 SVGAGI. The ends were cut back, 7 bases at V and 3 bases at J, with 12 bases in the middle. This CDR3 is CASTPGVEETQYF. In DNA, the CDR3 is TGTGCCAGCACCCCCGGGGTCGAAGAGACCCAGTACTTC.

The chain links TRBV2 to TRBJ2-1; 12 bases are shared with TRBD1. The CDR3 sequence is 15 residues long. V was pared by 7 bases and J by 4 bases, with 5 bases of the junction left unmatched. The germline V gene encodes CDR1 SNHLY and CDR2 FYNNEI. CDR3 nucleotide sequence: TGTGCCAGCAACCGGGACAGGGGGCCGTACAATGAGCAGTTCTTC. This codes for CASNRDRGPYNEQFF.

Comments on this clone: One end of the junction fails to match germline, which may point to a read error. The chain employs TRBV7-9 and TRBJ2-1; D unclear. CDR1 and CDR2 (germline): SEHNR, FQNEAQ (reference sequence). The CDR3 contains 11 residues. This CDR3 reads CASSNYDEQFF. The CDR3 region has the DNA TGTGCCAGCAGCAACTACGATGAGCAGTTCTTC.

The chain combines TRBV7-2 with TRBJ2-4; D gene ambiguous. V was pared by 2 bases and J by 0 bases, with 14 bases between. This CDR3 contains 17 residues. Germline V gives CDR1 SGHTA, CDR2 FQGNSA. The DNA of the CDR3 is TGTGCCAGCAGCTTAAGTGGCCGTTTTGTAGCCAAAAACATTCAGTACTTC. Translating gives CASSLSGRFVAKNIQYF.

The chain carries TRBV28 and TRBJ1-1; D is ambiguous. The CDR3 covers 13 residues. The V end lost 2 bases, the J end lost 0 bases, and 4 bases lay between the germline ends. CDR1 and CDR2 from the germline V gene are MDHEN and SYDVKM. CDR3 nucleotide sequence: TGTGCCAGCAGTTTACAAATGAACACTGAAGCTTTCTTT. It translates to CASSLQMNTEAFF.

The genes are TRBV5-6 and TRBJ2-3, with TRBD1 matching over 11 bases. The J segment lost 7 bases and the V segment lost 1 base, leaving 5 bases of the junction unmatched. There are 15 residues in the CDR3. Per the germline V gene, CDR1 is SGHDT and CDR2 is YYEEEE. The CDR3 nucleotides are TGTGCCAGCAGCTTGTACGGGACAGGGGGGCATACGCAGTATTTT. The encoded protein is CASSLYGTGGHTQYF.

This clone was seen just once. The chain combines TRBV27 with TRBJ1-5, with a weak D call TRBD1 (5 bases). V gave up 2 bases and J gave up 1 base, with 6 bases separating them. This CDR3 is 14 amino acids long. Germline lookup yields CDR1 MNHEY and CDR2 SMNVEV (reference sequence). The DNA for the CDR3 is TGTGCCAGCAGTTTAGGGGGGAGCAATCAGCCCCAGCATTTT. Protein product: CASSLGGSNQPQHF.

The chain recombines TRBV6-5 with TRBJ2-1; D not resolved. Trimming shortened V by 2 bases and J by 0 bases, and 8 bases separated the two germline ends. Germline V gene sequence: CDR1 MNHEY, CDR2 SVGAGI. CDR3 length: 15 residues. CDR3 region: CASSYRRYSYNEQFF. DNA for the CDR3: TGTGCCAGCAGTTACCGTAGATACTCCTACAATGAGCAGTTCTTC.

CDR3 sequence: CASSPRGLAYQETQYF. For the CDR3, the DNA is TGTGCCAGCAGCCCCCGAGGACTAGCGTACCAAGAGACCCAGTACTTC. This chain connects TRBV5-4 to TRBJ2-5; 9 bases match TRBD2. V was clipped by 4 bases and J by 0 bases; unmatched bases: 7. CDR3 size: 16 residues. Germline CDR1 reads SGHNT; CDR2 reads YYREEE (reference sequence).

V and J are TRBV2 and TRBJ2-4; TRBD2 matches 15 bases. The V and J ends lost 5 bases and 6 bases, in that order; junction bases with no gene match: 11. The CDR3 runs 18 residues. The germline CDR1 and CDR2 sequences are SNHLY and FYNNEI. The CDR3: CASSMTGLAGGLRNIQYF. CDR3 nucleotides: TGTGCCAGCAGTATGACTGGACTAGCGGGGGGGCTAAGAAACATTCAGTACTTC.

The chain has TRBV4-3 and TRBJ2-3; 7 nucleotides align to TRBD2. Germline V gives CDR1 LGHNA, CDR2 YSLEER. Trimming removed 0 bases from V and 4 bases from J; junction bases left unmatched: 10. The CDR3 spans 17 residues. In DNA form, the CDR3 reads TGCGCCAGCAGCCAAGATAGGGTGGCGGGGGTGGCAGATACGCAGTATTTT. Protein: CASSQDRVAGVADTQYF.

The genes are TRBV6-6 and TRBJ1-1; D perhaps matches TRBD1 (5 bases). CDR1 and CDR2 from the germline V gene are MNHNY and SVGAGI (reference sequence). There are 13 residues in the CDR3. Trimming shortened V by 4 bases and J by 8 bases, and 14 bases separated the two germline ends. CDR3 loop: CASSFVGGAEAFF. The CDR3 bases are TGTGCCAGCAGTTTCGTGGGGGGTGCGGAAGCTTTCTTT.

The V and J genes are TRBV27 and TRBJ2-5; no reliable D call. Trimming removed 6 bases from V and 1 base from J, with 9 bases in between. The CDR3 sequence is 13 residues long. In germline, CDR1 is MNHEY, CDR2 SMNVEV (reference sequence). CDR3 protein: CASSHQFQETQYF. The CDR3 DNA is TGTGCCAGCAGCCACCAGTTCCAAGAGACCCAGTACTTC.

Only a few counts were recorded for this clone. The V gene is TRBV7-8, the J gene TRBJ2-3; 7 bases map to TRBD1. The CDR3 totals 15 residues. V was clipped by 3 bases and J by 2 bases; unmatched bases: 5. Germline CDR1 is SGHVS and CDR2 is FQNEAQ. DNA for the CDR3: TGTGCCAGCAGCTTCCGGGACAGTCACACAGATACGCAGTATTTT. Translated: CASSFRDSHTDTQYF.

This chain connects TRBV2 to TRBJ1-2, with 7 bases aligning to TRBD1. Per germline, CDR1 SNHLY and CDR2 FYNNEI. The CDR3 length is 14 residues. The V and J ends lost 7 bases and 5 bases, in that order; junction bases with no gene match: 10. The CDR3: CASIPQGVGYGYTF. CDR3 coding DNA: TGTGCCAGCATCCCTCAGGGGGTCGGGTATGGCTACACCTTC.

The V call is TRBV7-8, the J call TRBJ1-4; the match to TRBD1 covers 7 bases. Germline assignment: CDR1 SGHVS and CDR2 FQNEAQ. Trimming took 2 bases from V and 3 from J; bases not matched to a gene: 12. This CDR3 has 18 residues. CDR3 protein: CASSLLRQGILANEKLFF. The CDR3 DNA is TGTGCCAGCAGCTTACTCCGACAGGGTATTTTAGCTAATGAAAAACTGTTTTTT.

The rearrangement joins TRBV3-1 (or the pseudogene TRBV3-2) to TRBJ2-1, with 8 positions matching TRBD1. Germline-derived CDR1 and CDR2 are LGHDT and YNNKEL (reference sequence). The CDR3 is made up of 16 amino acids. V trimming: 4 bases; J trimming: 0 bases; junction bases outside the gene matches: 5. The CDR3 region has the DNA TGTGCCAGCAGCCGGGCCACAGGGGGCTCCTACAATGAGCAGTTCTTC. The encoded protein is CASSRATGGSYNEQFF.

The chain links TRBV5-1 to TRBJ2-1, with D tentatively TRBD2 (6 bases). V was cut by 7 bases and J by 4 bases, with 15 bases left in between. Germline V gene sequence: CDR1 SGHRS, CDR2 YFSETQ. This CDR3 has 14 residues. CDR3 DNA: TGCGCCAGCCGCATTGGGGACTCTTACAATGAGCAGTTCTTC. Translation: CASRIGDSYNEQFF.